Listed below are T cell receptor beta chains from one sample, sequenced in a study of cytomegalovirus exposure and HLA in healthy donors. Repertoires were generated with immunoSEQ multiplex PCR, while TCRdb's copy carries only in-frame clones and drops some. Here the sample spans 50,000 to 60,000 clones, about four fifths being singletons. The sequencing input was PBMCs. These receptors were taken from a female donor in good health and CMV-seronegative. Both conserved end residues are part of each CDR3.

J gene: TRBJ2-7
V gene: TRBV27
CDR3 protein: CASSLIKQGIYEQYF

J gene: TRBJ2-7
V gene: TRBV2
CDR3 protein: CASSRLAGDVGYF

J gene: TRBJ1-5
V gene: TRBV7-8
CDR3 protein: CASSQGEGQPQHF

J gene: TRBJ1-5
V gene: TRBV7-2
CDR3 protein: CASSRTGSQPQHF

J gene: TRBJ2-1
V gene: TRBV6-4
CDR3 protein: CASSEESGGVNEQFF

J gene: TRBJ1-1
V gene: TRBV21-1
CDR3 protein: CASSLLTGTVKMNTEAFF

J gene: TRBJ1-6
V gene: TRBV6-1
CDR3 protein: CASSVAGASSYNSPLHF

J gene: TRBJ1-3
V gene: TRBV11-2
CDR3 protein: CASSLSLGFSGNTIYF

J gene: TRBJ1-2
V gene: TRBV19
CDR3 protein: CASNPTASTSNYGYTF

J gene: TRBJ1-5
V gene: TRBV19
CDR3 protein: CASSESQGTPQHF

J gene: TRBJ2-3
V gene: TRBV30
CDR3 protein: CAWSTSGGTDTQYF

J gene: TRBJ1-5
V gene: TRBV2
CDR3 protein: CASSRGTGYYSNQPQHF

J gene: TRBJ1-1
V gene: TRBV7-9
CDR3 protein: CASSLVSGADEAFF

J gene: TRBJ1-5
V gene: TRBV4-1
CDR3 protein: CASSLPGQFSLRVDQPQHF

J gene: TRBJ1-5
V gene: TRBV12-5
CDR3 protein: CASGSAGSLRDSNQPQHF

J gene: TRBJ1-1
V gene: TRBV28
CDR3 protein: CASSLLLRSIYTEAFF

J gene: TRBJ1-2
V gene: TRBV29-1
CDR3 protein: CSVEGRGHHGYTF

J gene: TRBJ1-2
V gene: TRBV5-6
CDR3 protein: CASSNPLRQGNYGYTF

J gene: TRBJ2-5
V gene: TRBV14
CDR3 protein: CASSQTGTGRKTQYF

J gene: TRBJ1-5
V gene: TRBV10-3
CDR3 protein: CATTRDREGPQHF

J gene: TRBJ1-2
V gene: TRBV23-1
CDR3 protein: CASSPSPTMGGGYTF

J gene: TRBJ2-2
V gene: TRBV9
CDR3 protein: CASRAIGTGETGELFF

J gene: TRBJ1-2
V gene: TRBV7-9
CDR3 protein: CASSRSGGEIYGYTF

J gene: TRBJ2-1
V gene: TRBV27
CDR3 protein: CASSIKRGYDEQFF

J gene: TRBJ2-1
V gene: TRBV13
CDR3 protein: CASSLGGGGSYNEQFF

J gene: TRBJ2-3
V gene: TRBV6-5
CDR3 protein: CASRLAAPTDTQYF

J gene: TRBJ2-7
V gene: TRBV9
CDR3 protein: CASSVGGISGGSSYEQYF

J gene: TRBJ2-7
V gene: TRBV6-5
CDR3 protein: CASSHRGGSSYEQYF

J gene: TRBJ2-5
V gene: TRBV6-5
CDR3 protein: CASSSSPGGWETQYF

J gene: TRBJ1-4
V gene: TRBV5-1
CDR3 protein: CASRRTGAVDEKLFF

J gene: TRBJ2-3
V gene: TRBV6-4
CDR3 protein: CASSDSAGGSTDTQYF

J gene: TRBJ1-1
V gene: TRBV27
CDR3 protein: CASSPRGTEAFF

J gene: TRBJ2-3
V gene: TRBV9
CDR3 protein: CASSVGLADTDTQYF

J gene: TRBJ2-1
V gene: TRBV12-5
CDR3 protein: CASGQNNEQFF

J gene: TRBJ2-7
V gene: TRBV6-5
CDR3 protein: CASRRGLLYEQYF

J gene: TRBJ1-3
V gene: TRBV29-1
CDR3 protein: CSVEDRGLIGNTIYF

J gene: TRBJ2-1
V gene: TRBV5-5
CDR3 protein: CASSLTLPLNEQFF

J gene: TRBJ1-3
V gene: TRBV7-6
CDR3 protein: CASSLRTAHSGNTIYF

J gene: TRBJ2-3
V gene: TRBV5-1
CDR3 protein: CASSPAGGPSDTQYF

J gene: TRBJ2-7
V gene: TRBV7-8
CDR3 protein: CASSLGQASYEQYF

J gene: TRBJ1-4
V gene: TRBV6-5
CDR3 protein: CASSFQNGGEKLFF

J gene: TRBJ1-3
V gene: TRBV28
CDR3 protein: CASGWLRGTGNTIYF

J gene: TRBJ1-2
V gene: TRBV19
CDR3 protein: CASSIEDNQGYTF

J gene: -
V gene: TRBV29-1
CDR3 protein: CSVEGDTSSSYEQYF

J gene: TRBJ2-3
V gene: TRBV19
CDR3 protein: CASSGDAGVPDTQYF

J gene: TRBJ2-1
V gene: TRBV7-9
CDR3 protein: CASSREYEQFF

J gene: TRBJ1-4
V gene: TRBV27
CDR3 protein: CASSPTPGTGGLRNEKLFF

J gene: TRBJ2-2
V gene: TRBV7-9
CDR3 protein: CASRADFLNTGELFF

J gene: TRBJ1-1
V gene: TRBV7-2
CDR3 protein: CASSDRGGGTEAFF

J gene: TRBJ1-4
V gene: TRBV15
CDR3 protein: CATSRMTGVYEKLFF

J gene: TRBJ1-1
V gene: TRBV2
CDR3 protein: CASSVEGGRYTEAFF

J gene: TRBJ1-1
V gene: TRBV11-2
CDR3 protein: CASRGTGNLNTEAFF

J gene: TRBJ2-1
V gene: TRBV5-1
CDR3 protein: CASSLGQPSSYNEQFF

J gene: TRBJ1-1
V gene: TRBV29-1
CDR3 protein: CSVEVRQGNTEAFF